This T cell receptor (beta chain) came from a study of blood T cell repertoires in COVID-19. Overall study: T cells, B-cell-depleted T cells, or PBMCs provided the cDNA or gDNA that served as material.

Clones were read by immunoSEQ multiplex PCR, and TCRdb kept only the in-frame ones, dropping some. The sample yields roughly 140,000 clones, around 81% seen once. Trimming took 7 bases from V and 6 from J, leaving 22 bases between them. The CDR3 loop spans 15 amino acids. Germline V gene data show CDR1 as MNHEY and CDR2 as SVGAGI. The gene calls are TRBV6-5 and TRBJ2-7, with TRBD2 as a possible D gene (5 bases). The receptor's source is a man aged 55-75 years with active or convalescent COVID-19. The sample comprised peripheral blood. The chain's CDR3 is CASTLNWADSLEQYF. DNA for the CDR3: TGTGCCAGCACCCTGAACTGGGCGGACTCCCTCGAGCAGTACTTC.